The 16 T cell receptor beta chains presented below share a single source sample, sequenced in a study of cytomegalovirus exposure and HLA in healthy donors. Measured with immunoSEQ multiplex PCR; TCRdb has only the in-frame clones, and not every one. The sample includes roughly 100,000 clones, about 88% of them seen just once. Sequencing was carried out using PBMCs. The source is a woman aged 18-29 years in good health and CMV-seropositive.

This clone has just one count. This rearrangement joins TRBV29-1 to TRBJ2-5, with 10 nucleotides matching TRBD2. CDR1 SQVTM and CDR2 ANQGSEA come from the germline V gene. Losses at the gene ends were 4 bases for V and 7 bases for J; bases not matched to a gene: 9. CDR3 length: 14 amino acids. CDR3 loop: CSVAPSGGAGTQYF. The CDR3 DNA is TGCAGCGTTGCCCCCAGCGGGGGGGCCGGGACCCAGTACTTC.

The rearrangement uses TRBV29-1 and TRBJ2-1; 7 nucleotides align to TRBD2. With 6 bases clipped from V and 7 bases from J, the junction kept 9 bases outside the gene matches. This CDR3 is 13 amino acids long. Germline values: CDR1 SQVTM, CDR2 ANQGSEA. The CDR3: CSVELGGRNEQFF. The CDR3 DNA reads TGCAGCGTGGAATTGGGAGGGAGGAATGAGCAGTTCTTC.

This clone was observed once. CDR3 in DNA: TGTGCCAGCAGTGCCCTCCAAGAGACCCAGTACTTC. Residues: CASSALQETQYF. The chain is built from TRBV6-1 and TRBJ2-5; D is uncertain. V lost 4 bases to trimming and J lost 1 base, with 4 bases between them. The CDR3 loop spans 12 amino acids. Germline lookup yields CDR1 MNHNS and CDR2 SASEGT.

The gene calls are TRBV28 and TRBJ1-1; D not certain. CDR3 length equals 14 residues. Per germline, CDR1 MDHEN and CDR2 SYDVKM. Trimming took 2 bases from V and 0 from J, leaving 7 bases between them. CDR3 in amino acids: CASSLPPMNTEAFF. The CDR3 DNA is TGTGCCAGCAGTTTACCCCCCATGAACACTGAAGCTTTCTTT. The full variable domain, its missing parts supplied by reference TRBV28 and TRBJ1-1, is DVKVTQSSRYLVKRTGEKVFLECVQDMDHENMFWYRQDPGLGLRLIYFSYDVKMKEKGDIPEGYSVSREKKERFSLILESASTNQTSMYLCASSLPPMNTEAFFGQGTRLTVV.

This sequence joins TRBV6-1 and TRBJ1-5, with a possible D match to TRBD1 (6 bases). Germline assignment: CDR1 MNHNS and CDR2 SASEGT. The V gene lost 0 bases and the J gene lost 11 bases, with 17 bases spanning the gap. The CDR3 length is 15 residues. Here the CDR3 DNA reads TGTGCCAGCAGTGAAGCATCACAGGGCAAGGGGACCCAGCATTTT. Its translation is CASSEASQGKGTQHF.

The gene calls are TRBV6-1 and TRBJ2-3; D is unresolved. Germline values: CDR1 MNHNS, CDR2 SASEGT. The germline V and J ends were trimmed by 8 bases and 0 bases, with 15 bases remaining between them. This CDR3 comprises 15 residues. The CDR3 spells CASPKGDPSTDTQYF. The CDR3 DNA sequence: TGTGCCAGCCCAAAAGGAGACCCCAGCACAGATACGCAGTATTTT.

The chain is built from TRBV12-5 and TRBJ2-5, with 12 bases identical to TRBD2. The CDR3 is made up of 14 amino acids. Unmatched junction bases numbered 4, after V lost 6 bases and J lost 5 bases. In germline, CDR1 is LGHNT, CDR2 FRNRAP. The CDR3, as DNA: TGTGCTAGTGGCAGACTAGCGGGGGTTGAGACCCAGTACTTC. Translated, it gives CASGRLAGVETQYF.

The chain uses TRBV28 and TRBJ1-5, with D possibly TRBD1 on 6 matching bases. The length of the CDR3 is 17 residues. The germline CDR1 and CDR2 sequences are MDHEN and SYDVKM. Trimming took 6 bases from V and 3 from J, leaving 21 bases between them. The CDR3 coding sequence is TGTGCCAGCAGCCTCGGGGGGGGCGGGTTCATCAATCAGCCCCAGCATTTT. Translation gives CASSLGGGGFINQPQHF.

DNA for the CDR3: TGTGCCAGCAGCTTAAAGAGGCCGGCAGCGGGGAACACTGAAGCTTTCTTT. This gives the protein CASSLKRPAAGNTEAFF. This chain connects TRBV5-6 to TRBJ1-1, with D unclear. CDR3 length: 17 amino acids. The germline V gene encodes CDR1 SGHDT and CDR2 YYEEEE. The ends were cut back, 2 bases at V and 1 base at J, with 18 bases in the middle.

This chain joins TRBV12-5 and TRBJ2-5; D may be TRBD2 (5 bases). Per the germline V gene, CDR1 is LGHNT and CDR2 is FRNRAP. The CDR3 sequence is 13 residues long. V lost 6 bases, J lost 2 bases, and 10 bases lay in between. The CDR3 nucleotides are TGTGCTAGTGGACCCGGGAATCAAGAGACCCAGTACTTC. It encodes CASGPGNQETQYF.

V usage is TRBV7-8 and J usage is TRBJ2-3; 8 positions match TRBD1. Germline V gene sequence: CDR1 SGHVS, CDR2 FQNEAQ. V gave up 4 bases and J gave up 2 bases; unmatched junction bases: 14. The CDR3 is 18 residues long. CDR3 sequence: CASSSDRENILITDTQYF. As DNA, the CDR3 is TGTGCCAGCAGCTCGGACAGGGAGAATATACTTATCACAGATACGCAGTATTTT.

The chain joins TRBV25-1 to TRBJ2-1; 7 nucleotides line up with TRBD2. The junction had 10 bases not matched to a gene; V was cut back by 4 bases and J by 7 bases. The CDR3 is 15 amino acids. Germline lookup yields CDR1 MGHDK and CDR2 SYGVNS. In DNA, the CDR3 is TGTGCCAGCAGTGCTCCAACGGGGGGTTCAAATGAGCAGTTCTTC. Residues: CASSAPTGGSNEQFF.

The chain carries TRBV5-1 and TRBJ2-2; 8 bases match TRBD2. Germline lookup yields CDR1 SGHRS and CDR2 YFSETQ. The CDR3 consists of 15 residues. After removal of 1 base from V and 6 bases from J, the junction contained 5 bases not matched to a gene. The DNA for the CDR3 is TGCGCCAGCAGCTTGTACAGCGGGGGTGCCGGGGAGCTGTTTTTT. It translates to CASSLYSGGAGELFF.

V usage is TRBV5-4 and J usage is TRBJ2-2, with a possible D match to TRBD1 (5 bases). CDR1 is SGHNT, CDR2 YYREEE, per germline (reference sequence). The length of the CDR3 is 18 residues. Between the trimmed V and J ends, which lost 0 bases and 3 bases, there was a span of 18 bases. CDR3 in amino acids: CASSLVGLPRFYTGELFF. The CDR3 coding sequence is TGTGCCAGCAGCTTGGTGGGGCTCCCGCGATTTTACACCGGGGAGCTGTTTTTT. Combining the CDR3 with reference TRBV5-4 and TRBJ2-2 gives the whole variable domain ETGVTQSPTHLIKTRGQQVTLRCSSQSGHNTVSWYQQALGQGPQFIFQYYREEENGRGNFPPRFSGLQFPNYSSELNVNALELDDSALYLCASSLVGLPRFYTGELFFGEGSRLTVL.

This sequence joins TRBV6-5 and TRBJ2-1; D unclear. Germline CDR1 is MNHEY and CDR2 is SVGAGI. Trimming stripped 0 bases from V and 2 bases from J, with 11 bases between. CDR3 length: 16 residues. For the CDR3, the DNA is TGTGCCAGCAGTTACTCCACGCAGTCAGCCTACAATGAGCAGTTCTTC. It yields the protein CASSYSTQSAYNEQFF.

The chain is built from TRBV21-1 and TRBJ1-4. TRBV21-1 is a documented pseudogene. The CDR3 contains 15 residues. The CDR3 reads CASSRGGDCDEKLFF. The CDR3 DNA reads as TGTGCCAGCAGCAGAGGGGGGGATTGCGATGAAAAACTGTTTTTT.